In its sample, the clone carrying this TCR beta chain was seen many times. The data originate from a study of T-cell reconstitution after alpha-beta-depleted transplantation in children. V shed 1 base, J shed 3 bases, and the junction held 8 bases outside the gene matches. Germline V gene data show CDR1 as SGHNT and CDR2 as YENEEA. This CDR3 contains 17 residues. A TCRbeta library incorporating unique molecular identifiers was prepared. TCRdb re-derived calls from the PCR reads in MiXCR, one entry per CDR3 protein. In the table there are hundreds of thousands of distinct CDR3 sequences, more than 9% of which are singletons.

The chain employs TRBV11-3 and TRBJ2-3; 9 bases are shared with TRBD2. Sequences were derived from PBMCs from the stem cell graft donor, sampled from the stem cell graft. The TCR was taken from a human donor who donated a stem cell graft to a child with acute myeloid leukemia. This chain's CDR3 is CASSLGAASGTTDTQYF. The CDR3 DNA sequence: TGTGCCAGCAGCTTAGGAGCGGCTAGCGGGACGACAGATACGCAGTATTTT.